These T cell receptor beta chains were read from a single sample in a study of T cells in Graves' hyperthyroidism and ophthalmopathy. TCRdb re-analysed the multiplex PCR reads in MiXCR, keeping a single row per CDR3 protein. The table has roughly 35,000 distinct CDR3 sequences, approximately 50% seen once. Source material: blood. Source of these receptors: a woman in her forties with Graves' ophthalmopathy. CDR3s include the opening cysteine and the closing phenylalanine or tryptophan. A D gene is named only where the DNA matches it firmly. Rows give clone size only sometimes, using once, few, many, or a class for an expanded clone.

v_call,j_call,d_call,clone_size,cdr3_aa,cdr3_nt
TRBV10-3,TRBJ1-2,TRBD1,medium-sized,CAISAGGGVHGYTF,TGTGCCATCAGTGCTGGAGGGGGCGTGCATGGCTACACCTTC
TRBV20-1,TRBJ1-1,NA,few,CSARGYTEAFF,TGCAGTGCTAGGGGATACACTGAAGCTTTCTTT
TRBV6-1,TRBJ2-7,NA,many,CASSEQGGFYEQYF,TGTGCCAGCAGTGAACAGGGGGGATTCTACGAGCAGTACTTC
TRBV13,TRBJ2-5,NA,NA,CASSLEGVAGETQYF,TGTGCCAGCAGCTTAGAGGGGGTTGCTGGGGAGACCCAGTACTTC
TRBV5-6,TRBJ1-3,NA,many,CVSSGGPTSGNTIYF,TGTGTCAGCAGCGGGGGCCCGACCTCTGGAAACACCATATATTTT
TRBV28,TRBJ2-7,TRBD1,many,CASSAFGQGAREQYF,TGTGCCAGCAGTGCGTTTGGACAGGGGGCGCGCGAGCAGTACTTC
TRBV5-5,TRBJ2-3,NA,NA,CASSRDANTQYF,TGTGCCAGCAGCCGGGACGCAAATACGCAGTATTTT
TRBV9,TRBJ2-7,TRBD1,once,CASSSTGTGGYEQYF,TGTGCCAGCAGCTCAACCGGGACAGGGGGCTACGAGCAGTACTTC
TRBV11-3,TRBJ1-1,NA,many,CASSFQGNTEAFF,TGTGCCAGCAGCTTTCAGGGGAACACTGAAGCTTTCTTT
TRBV13,TRBJ1-2,NA,many,CASSPRTSGYTF,TGTGCCAGCAGCCCTCGAACCTCTGGCTACACCTTC
TRBV29-1,TRBJ2-5,NA,many,CSAEIRVQETQYF,TGCAGCGCCGAGATCCGAGTTCAAGAGACCCAGTACTTC
TRBV18,TRBJ1-1,TRBD1,NA,CASSQDRQGKNGGTEAFF,TGTGCCAGCTCACAAGACAGACAGGGGAAAAATGGGGGCACTGAAGCTTTCTTT
TRBV11-1,TRBJ2-5,NA,NA,CASSLVSQLQETQYF,TGTGCCAGCAGCTTAGTTTCACAGCTCCAAGAGACCCAGTACTTC
TRBV29-1,TRBJ2-2,TRBD2,NA,CSASLAGRNTGELFF,TGCAGCGCCTCACTAGCGGGCAGGAACACCGGGGAGCTGTTTTTT
TRBV6-4,TRBJ2-2,NA,many,CASSEKGTGELFF,TGTGCCAGCAGTGAAAAAGGGACCGGGGAGCTGTTTTTT
TRBV7-6,TRBJ1-1,NA,NA,CASRGEANTEAFF,TGTGCCAGCAGGGGGGAGGCGAACACTGAAGCTTTCTTT
TRBV19,TRBJ2-3,TRBD1,NA,CASSPWTGPDTQYF,TGTGCCAGTAGTCCCTGGACAGGGCCAGATACGCAGTATTTT
TRBV7-2,TRBJ2-7,TRBD2,NA,CASSLELAGGRDEQYF,TGTGCCAGCAGCTTAGAACTAGCGGGGGGTAGAGACGAGCAGTACTTC
TRBV5-1,TRBJ2-7,NA,many,CASSFSLAVIDEQYF,TGCGCCAGCAGCTTTTCCCTAGCCGTGATCGACGAGCAGTACTTC
TRBV11-3,TRBJ2-1,TRBD2,NA,CASSLGTSGNEQFF,TGTGCCAGCAGCTTAGGGACTAGCGGGAATGAGCAGTTCTTC
TRBV24-1,TRBJ1-6,NA,medium-sized,CATRSLDRLGSPLHF,TGTGCCACCAGATCACTAGACAGGCTCGGTTCACCCCTCCACTTT
TRBV3-1,TRBJ2-1,NA,NA,CASSQLKLVLRGNEQFF,TGTGCCAGCAGCCAATTAAAATTGGTTCTGAGAGGCAATGAGCAGTTCTTC
TRBV6-5,TRBJ2-7,NA,once,CASSYWRVAGVGAYEQYF,TGTGCCAGCAGTTACTGGCGAGTTGCCGGGGTTGGGGCCTACGAGCAGTACTTC
TRBV4-3,TRBJ2-7,NA,many,CASSHDRDVGGEQYF,TGCGCCAGCAGCCACGACCGGGACGTCGGAGGCGAGCAGTACTTC
TRBV25-1,TRBJ1-1,NA,NA,CASSEGERTEAFF,TGTGCCAGCAGTGAAGGGGAGAGGACTGAAGCTTTCTTT
TRBV24-1,TRBJ2-2,NA,NA,CATVVGMNTGELFF,TGTGCCACAGTAGTGGGGATGAACACCGGGGAGCTGTTTTTT
TRBV19,TRBJ1-2,NA,medium-sized,CASSIQGYYGYTF,TGTGCCAGTAGTATTCAAGGATACTATGGCTACACCTTC
TRBV20-1,TRBJ1-2,NA,once,CSRARAYGYTF,TGCAGTCGGGCCAGGGCCTATGGCTACACCTTC
TRBV12-3/TRBV12-4,TRBJ2-7,NA,many,CASSWHTPYKQYF,TGTGCCAGCAGTTGGCACACACCCTACAAGCAGTACTTC
TRBV7-2,TRBJ2-7,TRBD2,many,CASSLSGGLYEQYF,TGTGCCAGCAGCTTATCCGGGGGGTTGTACGAGCAGTACTTC
TRBV12-3/TRBV12-4,TRBJ1-2,NA,many,CASSFLLTGLDYGYTF,TGTGCCAGCAGTTTCCTCTTAACAGGGCTCGACTATGGCTACACCTTC
TRBV6-4,TRBJ2-6,NA,many,CASSATGANVLTF,TGTGCCAGCAGTGCCACAGGGGCCAACGTCCTGACTTTC
TRBV4-2,TRBJ2-7,TRBD2,many,CASSQELAGPYEQYF,TGTGCCAGCAGCCAAGAACTAGCGGGGCCCTACGAGCAGTACTTC
TRBV4-1,TRBJ2-1,TRBD2,many,CASSQDSGGAFNEQFF,TGCGCCAGCAGCCAAGATAGCGGGGGGGCCTTCAATGAGCAGTTCTTC
TRBV12-3/TRBV12-4,TRBJ1-2,NA,many,CASSSGGRSGYTF,TGTGCCAGCAGCTCCGGGGGCAGGAGTGGCTACACCTTC
TRBV6-1,TRBJ1-2,NA,many,CASKPPNYGYTF,TGTGCCAGCAAACCGCCGAACTATGGCTACACCTTC
TRBV6-6,TRBJ2-7,TRBD1,many,CASSYSGQVIAYEQYF,TGTGCCAGCAGTTACTCTGGACAGGTTATCGCCTACGAGCAGTACTTC
TRBV6-4,TRBJ2-6,NA,few,CASRAGTAGANVLTF,TGTGCCAGCAGAGCCGGGACGGCCGGGGCCAACGTCCTGACTTTC
TRBV7-9,TRBJ2-5,TRBD1,NA,CASSQTGRQETQYF,TGTGCCAGCAGCCAGACAGGGAGACAAGAGACCCAGTACTTC
TRBV24-1,TRBJ2-7,NA,NA,CPAPGPQDSYEQYF,TGTCCCGCCCCGGGGCCCCAGGACTCCTACGAGCAGTACTTC
TRBV29-1,TRBJ2-5,NA,NA,CSVAGETGRTAQYF,TGCAGCGTTGCGGGGGAAACAGGGCGGACGGCCCAGTACTTC
TRBV12-3/TRBV12-4,TRBJ1-4,NA,many,CASSLANRENEKLFF,TGTGCCAGCAGTTTAGCGAACAGGGAAAATGAAAAACTGTTTTTT
TRBV2,TRBJ2-3,NA,NA,CASIGGSADTQYF,TGTGCCAGCATTGGGGGTTCGGCAGATACGCAGTATTTT
TRBV4-3,TRBJ1-5,NA,NA,CASRQDSYNHPQHF,TGCGCCAGCAGACAAGACAGTTACAATCATCCCCAGCATTTT
TRBV10-3,TRBJ2-7,NA,NA,CAISGAGTQGVMQYF,TGTGCCATCAGTGGTGCCGGGACCCAAGGAGTCATGCAGTACTTC
TRBV9,TRBJ2-7,TRBD1,once,CASSGTGGDEQYF,TGTGCCAGCAGCGGGACAGGGGGCGACGAGCAGTACTTC
TRBV9,TRBJ2-2,TRBD2,NA,CASSVYSGGGELFF,TGTGCCAGCAGCGTATATAGCGGGGGCGGGGAGCTGTTTTTT
TRBV6-1,TRBJ2-1,TRBD2,many,CACAERGLAAIYNEQFF,TGTGCCTGCGCGGAAAGGGGACTAGCGGCTATCTACAATGAGCAGTTCTTC
TRBV11-3,TRBJ2-5,NA,NA,CASSKRPGQETQYF,TGTGCCAGCAGCAAGAGGCCAGGCCAAGAGACCCAGTACTTC
TRBV2,TRBJ1-1,NA,NA,CASSGVRREGTEAFF,TGTGCCAGCAGTGGAGTGAGGCGGGAGGGCACTGAAGCTTTCTTT
TRBV25-1,TRBJ1-2,NA,NA,CASSEFGANYGYTF,TGTGCCAGCAGTGAATTCGGGGCAAACTATGGCTACACCTTC
TRBV5-6,TRBJ2-5,TRBD2,many,CASSLPGGPGTQYF,TGTGCCAGCAGCTTGCCGGGAGGGCCGGGGACCCAGTACTTC
TRBV9,TRBJ2-6,NA,once,CASSVVGSGANVLTF,TGTGCCAGCAGCGTAGTTGGGTCTGGGGCCAACGTCCTGACTTTC
TRBV9,TRBJ2-3,TRBD2,NA,CASSGSGTSTDTQYF,TGTGCCAGCAGCGGTAGCGGGACTAGCACAGATACGCAGTATTTT
TRBV5-1,TRBJ1-6,TRBD1,NA,CASSPGTGDSPLHF,TGCGCCAGCAGCCCCGGGACAGGGGACTCACCCCTCCACTTT
TRBV20-1,TRBJ2-1,TRBD1,medium-sized,CSAPGQGNNEQFF,TGCAGTGCCCCGGGACAGGGCAACAATGAGCAGTTCTTC
TRBV7-3,TRBJ2-3,NA,NA,CASSLTPGAGDTQYF,TGTGCCAGCAGCTTAACTCCCGGGGCTGGGGATACGCAGTATTTT